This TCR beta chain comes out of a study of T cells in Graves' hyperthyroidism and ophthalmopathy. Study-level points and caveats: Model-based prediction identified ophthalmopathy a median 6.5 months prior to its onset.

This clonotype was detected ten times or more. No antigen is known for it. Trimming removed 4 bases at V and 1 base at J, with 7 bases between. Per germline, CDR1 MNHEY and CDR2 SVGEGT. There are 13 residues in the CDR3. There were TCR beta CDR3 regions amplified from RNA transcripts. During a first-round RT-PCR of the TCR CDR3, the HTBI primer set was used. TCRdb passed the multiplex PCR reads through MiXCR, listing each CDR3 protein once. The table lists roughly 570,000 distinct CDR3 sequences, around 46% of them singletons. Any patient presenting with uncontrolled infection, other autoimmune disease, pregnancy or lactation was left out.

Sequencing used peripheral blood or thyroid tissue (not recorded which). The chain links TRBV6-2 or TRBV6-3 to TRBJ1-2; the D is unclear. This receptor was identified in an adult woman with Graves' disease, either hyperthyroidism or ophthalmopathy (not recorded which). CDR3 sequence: CASSSKDNYGYTF. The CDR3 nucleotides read TGTGCCAGCAGTTCAAAGGATAACTATGGCTACACCTTC.